Shown below are 16 T cell receptor beta chains from a single sample sequenced in a study of control samples from healthy donors and cancer patients. Libraries were prepared by immunoSEQ multiplex PCR; TCRdb keeps only in-frame clonotypes and omits some of them. Of 65,000 to 85,000 clones in the sample, 80% to 90% were seen once. The sequenced material came from PBMCs. These TCRs come from a woman aged 45-60 years with head and neck cancer.

J is TRBJ1-2 and V is TRBV6-2 or TRBV6-3; 10 bases align to TRBD1. Trimming removed 2 bases from V and 7 bases from J; junction bases left unmatched: 7. The CDR3 is 15 amino acids. Germline V gene lookup returns CDR1 MNHEY and CDR2 SVGEGT. For the CDR3, the DNA is TGTGCCAGCAGTTACGCCGGGACAGGGGCCAGTGGCTACACCTTC. It specifies CASSYAGTGASGYTF.

This CDR3 is CASKVGGRGGELFF. As DNA, the CDR3 is TGTGCCAGCAAAGTTGGGGGGAGAGGCGGGGAGCTGTTTTTT. The J gene is TRBJ2-2, the V gene TRBV6-6, with D possibly being TRBD2 (6 bases). The CDR3 loop spans 14 amino acids. Trimming left V 7 bases short and J 7 bases short, with 16 bases between. The germline gives CDR1 MNHNY, CDR2 SVGAGI (reference sequence).

The chain couples TRBV9 to TRBJ2-7; possibly TRBD2 for D (6 bases). The CDR3 covers 14 residues. Trimming pared 4 bases from V and 5 bases from J, leaving 16 bases between. Germline V gives CDR1 SGDLS, CDR2 YYNGEE. CDR3 DNA: TGTGCCAGCAGCAGTAGTGGGGGGATCAACGAGCAGTACTTC. It codes for CASSSSGGINEQYF. The full variable domain, with the rest looked up from reference TRBV9 and TRBJ2-7, is DSGVTQTPKHLITATGQRVTLRCSPRSGDLSVYWYQQSLDQGLQFLIQYYNGEERAKGNILERFSAQQFPDLHSELNLSSLELGDSALYFCASSSSGGINEQYFGPGTRLTVT.

The rearrangement uses TRBV5-1 and TRBJ2-3; D might be TRBD1 or TRBD2, each matching 5 bases. The V and J ends lost 4 bases and 1 base respectively, with 7 bases between them. Germline CDR1 is SGHRS and CDR2 is YFSETQ. The CDR3 is made up of 13 amino acids. CDR3 sequence (DNA): TGCGCCAGCAGCGGGACCCGCACAGATACGCAGTATTTT. It translates to CASSGTRTDTQYF.

The chain combines TRBV4-1 with TRBJ1-1; D is possibly TRBD1 (5 bases). V was shortened by 8 bases and J by 5 bases, with 12 bases between the two germline ends. Germline CDR1 MGHRA, CDR2 YSYEKL. The CDR3 loop spans 12 amino acids. CDR3 residues: CASGSGRTEAFF. CDR3 in DNA: TGCGCCAGCGGCTCAGGGAGGACTGAAGCTTTCTTT.

The gene calls are TRBV28 and TRBJ2-3, with 8 bases lining up with TRBD1. The CDR3 length is 17 residues. V lost 2 bases to trimming and J lost 3 bases; unmatched junction nucleotides: 10. Germline CDR1 reads MDHEN; CDR2 reads SYDVKM. As DNA, the CDR3 is TGTGCCAGCAGTTTAGAGGGGAGGACAGGGCTTACAGATACGCAGTATTTT. It yields the protein CASSLEGRTGLTDTQYF.

The chain links TRBV2 to TRBJ1-1, with 7 bases identical to TRBD1. The V gene end was trimmed by 8 bases and the J gene end by 1 base; junction bases not matched to a gene: 4. The CDR3 extends over 13 amino acids. Germline CDR1 and CDR2: SNHLY and FYNNEI. CDR3 amino acids: CASGDRANTEAFF. For the CDR3, the DNA is TGTGCCAGCGGAGACAGGGCGAACACTGAAGCTTTCTTT. Variable domain in full (rest from reference TRBV2 and TRBJ1-1): EPEVTQTPSHQVTQMGQEVILRCVPISNHLYFYWYRQILGQKVEFLVSFYNNEISEKSEIFDDQFSVERPDGSNFTLKIRSTKLEDSAMYFCASGDRANTEAFFGQGTRLTVV.

J is TRBJ1-3 and V is TRBV11-2; a possible D gene is TRBD1 (5 bases). This CDR3 comprises 15 residues. Per the germline V gene, CDR1 is SGHAT and CDR2 is FQNNGV. The V gene lost 5 bases and the J gene lost 4 bases, with 15 bases spanning the gap. The DNA of the CDR3 is TGTGCCAGCAGCCTCAGGGCGAGCCGGGGAAACACCATATATTTT. Its protein product is CASSLRASRGNTIYF.

The chain couples TRBV27 to TRBJ2-2; D is perhaps TRBD2 (6 bases). V lost 3 bases, J lost 6 bases, and 14 bases lay in between. The V gene's germline CDR1 is MNHEY and CDR2 SMNVEV (reference sequence). The CDR3 is made up of 15 amino acids. This chain's CDR3 is CASSLRQGLAGELFF. The CDR3 DNA follows: TGTGCCAGCAGTTTGCGGCAGGGACTCGCCGGGGAGCTGTTTTTT.

The J gene is TRBJ2-4, the V gene TRBV9; TRBD2 matches at 12 bases. The CDR3 runs to 21 residues. With V trimmed by 0 bases and J by 0 bases, 13 bases remained unmatched. Looked up from germline, CDR1 is SGDLS and CDR2 is YYNGEE. CDR3 DNA: TGTGCCAGCAGCGTAGGGTTAACTAGCGGGGGGCAAGGGCTAGCCAAAAACATTCAGTACTTC. It translates to CASSVGLTSGGQGLAKNIQYF.

This chain connects TRBV7-9 to TRBJ1-4; 7 nucleotides match TRBD1. After removal of 5 bases from V and 8 bases from J, the junction contained 14 bases not matched to a gene. Germline lookup yields CDR1 SEHNR and CDR2 FQNEAQ (reference sequence). This CDR3 is built from 16 residues. CDR3 coding DNA: TGTGCCAGCAGCCCGCGGGACAGAACTAATGTAGAAAAACTGTTTTTT. This codes for CASSPRDRTNVEKLFF.

The CDR3 DNA sequence: TGTGCCAGCAGCTTGGGAACCACAGATACGCAGTATTTT. This encodes CASSLGTTDTQYF. The V call is TRBV7-2, the J call TRBJ2-3; no firm D call. CDR1 is SGHTA and CDR2 is FQGNSA in the germline V gene. Trimming cost V 3 bases and J 2 bases, with 6 bases left between them. The length of the CDR3 is 13 residues.

The chain links TRBV24-1 to TRBJ2-1, with TRBD1 as a possible D gene (5 bases). CDR1 is KGHDR and CDR2 is SFDVKD in the germline V gene. The V and J ends lost 1 base and 10 bases respectively, with 13 bases between them. There are 14 residues in the CDR3. The CDR3 sequence: CATSDFGPGREQFF. As DNA, the CDR3 is TGTGCCACCAGTGATTTTGGTCCAGGGCGGGAGCAGTTCTTC.

This chain uses TRBV28 with TRBJ1-4, with 8 bases lining up with TRBD1. V lost 6 bases to trimming and J lost 7 bases; unmatched junction nucleotides: 10. Per the germline V gene, CDR1 is MDHEN and CDR2 is SYDVKM. This CDR3 comprises 15 residues. The CDR3 sequence: CASRSLDREGEKLFF. The DNA for the CDR3 is TGTGCCAGCAGATCCCTGGACAGGGAAGGTGAAAAACTGTTTTTT.

This clone was observed once. Additional DNA sequences in this sample encode the identical CDR3. The rearrangement uses TRBV7-8 and TRBJ2-5; perhaps TRBD2 as D (7 bases). The germline V and J ends were trimmed by 1 base and 9 bases, with 30 bases remaining between them. The CDR3 is 19 residues long. Germline V CDR1 and CDR2: SGHVS, FQNEAQ. In DNA form, the CDR3 reads TGTGCCAGCAGCTTAGGGGCGAGGGGGGGGATAAGTGTTGTGTGGTCCCAGTACTTC. As protein: CASSLGARGGISVVWSQYF. Filled out from reference TRBV7-8 and TRBJ2-5, the complete variable domain reads GAGVSQSPRYKVAKRGQDVALRCDPISGHVSLFWYQQALGQGPEFLTYFQNEAQLDKSGLPSDRFFAERPEGSVSTLKIQRTQQEDSAVYLCASSLGARGGISVVWSQYFGPGTRLLVL.

The V and J genes are TRBV9 and TRBJ1-4; D call uncertain. Per germline, CDR1 SGDLS and CDR2 YYNGEE. V was trimmed by 0 bases and J by 4 bases, leaving 7 bases between them. The length of the CDR3 is 14 residues. CDR3 in DNA: TGTGCCAGCAGCGTAGGGCTGGGTAATGAAAAACTGTTTTTT. Protein sequence: CASSVGLGNEKLFF.